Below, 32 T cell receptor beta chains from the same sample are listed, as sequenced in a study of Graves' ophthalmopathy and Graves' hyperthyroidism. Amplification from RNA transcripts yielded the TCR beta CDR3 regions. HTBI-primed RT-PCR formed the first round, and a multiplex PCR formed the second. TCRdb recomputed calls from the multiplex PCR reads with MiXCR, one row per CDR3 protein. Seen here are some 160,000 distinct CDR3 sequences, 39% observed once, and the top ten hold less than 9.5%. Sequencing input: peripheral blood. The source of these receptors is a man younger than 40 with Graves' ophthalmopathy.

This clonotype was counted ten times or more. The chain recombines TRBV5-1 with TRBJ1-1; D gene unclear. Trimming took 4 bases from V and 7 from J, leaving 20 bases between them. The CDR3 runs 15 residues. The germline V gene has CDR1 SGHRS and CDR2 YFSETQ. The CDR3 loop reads CASSAGEARPGEAFF. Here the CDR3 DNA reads TGCGCCAGCAGCGCGGGAGAGGCCCGGCCCGGTGAAGCTTTCTTT.

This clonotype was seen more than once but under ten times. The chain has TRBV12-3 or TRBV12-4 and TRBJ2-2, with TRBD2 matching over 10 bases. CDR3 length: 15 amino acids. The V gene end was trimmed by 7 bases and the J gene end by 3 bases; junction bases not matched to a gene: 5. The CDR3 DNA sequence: TGTGCCAGCAAACTTAGCGGGAGGTACACCGGGGAGCTGTTTTTT. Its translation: CASKLSGRYTGELFF.

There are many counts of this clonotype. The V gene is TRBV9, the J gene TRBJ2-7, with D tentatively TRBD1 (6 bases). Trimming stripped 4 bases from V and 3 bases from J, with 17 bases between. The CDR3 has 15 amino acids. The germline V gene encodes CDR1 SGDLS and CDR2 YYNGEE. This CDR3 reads CASSLGAETFYEQYF. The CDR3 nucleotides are TGTGCCAGCAGCCTGGGGGCAGAGACTTTCTACGAGCAGTACTTC.

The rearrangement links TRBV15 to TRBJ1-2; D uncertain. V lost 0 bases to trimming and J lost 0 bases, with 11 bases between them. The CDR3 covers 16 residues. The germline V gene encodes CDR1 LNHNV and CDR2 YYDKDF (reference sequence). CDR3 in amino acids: CATSRDRTDSNYGYTF. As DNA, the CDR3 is TGTGCCACCAGCAGAGACCGGACGGATTCTAACTATGGCTACACCTTC.

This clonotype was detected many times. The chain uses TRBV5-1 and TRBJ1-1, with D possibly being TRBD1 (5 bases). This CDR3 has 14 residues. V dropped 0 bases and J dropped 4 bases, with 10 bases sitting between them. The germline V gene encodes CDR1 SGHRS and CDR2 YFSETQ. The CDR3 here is CASSLGDRATEAFF. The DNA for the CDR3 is TGCGCCAGCAGCTTGGGGGACCGAGCCACTGAAGCTTTCTTT.

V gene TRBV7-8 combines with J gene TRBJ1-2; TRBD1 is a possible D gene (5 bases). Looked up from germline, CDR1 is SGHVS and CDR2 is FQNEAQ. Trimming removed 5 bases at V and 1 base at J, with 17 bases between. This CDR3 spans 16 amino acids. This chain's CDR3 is CASSLSGAGFNYGYTF. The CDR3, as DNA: TGTGCCAGCAGCCTATCTGGGGCAGGGTTTAACTATGGCTACACCTTC.

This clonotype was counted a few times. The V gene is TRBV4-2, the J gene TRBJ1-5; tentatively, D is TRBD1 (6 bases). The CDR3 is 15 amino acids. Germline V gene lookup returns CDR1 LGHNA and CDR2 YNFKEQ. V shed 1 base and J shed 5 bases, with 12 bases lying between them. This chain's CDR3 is CASSQGQGSHQPQHF. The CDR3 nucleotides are TGTGCCAGCAGCCAAGGGCAGGGGTCTCATCAGCCCCAGCATTTT.

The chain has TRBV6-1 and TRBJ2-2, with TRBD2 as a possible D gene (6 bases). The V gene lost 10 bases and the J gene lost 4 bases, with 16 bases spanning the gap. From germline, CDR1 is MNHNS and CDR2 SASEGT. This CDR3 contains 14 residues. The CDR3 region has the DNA TGTGCCACCCAGACTAGTTGGGGCACCGGGGAGCTGTTTTTT. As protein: CATQTSWGTGELFF.

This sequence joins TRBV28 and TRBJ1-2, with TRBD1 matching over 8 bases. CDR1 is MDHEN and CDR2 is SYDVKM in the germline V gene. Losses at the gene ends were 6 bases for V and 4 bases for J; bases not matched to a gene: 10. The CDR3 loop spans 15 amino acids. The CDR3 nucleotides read TGTGCCAGCAGCTCCTCGGACAGGGCGGGCTATGGCTACACCTTC. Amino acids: CASSSSDRAGYGYTF.

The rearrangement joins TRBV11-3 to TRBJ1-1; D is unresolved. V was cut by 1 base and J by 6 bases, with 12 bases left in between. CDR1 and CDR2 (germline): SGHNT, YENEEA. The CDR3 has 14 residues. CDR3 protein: CASSLGPNSAEAFF. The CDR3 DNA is TGTGCCAGCAGCTTAGGGCCGAATTCTGCTGAAGCTTTCTTT.

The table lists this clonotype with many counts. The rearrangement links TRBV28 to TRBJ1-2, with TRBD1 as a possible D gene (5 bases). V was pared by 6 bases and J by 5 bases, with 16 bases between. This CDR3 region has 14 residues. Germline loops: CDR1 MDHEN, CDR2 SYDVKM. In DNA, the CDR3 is TGTGCCAGCAGCGGTATGGAGGGGCCTTATGGCTACACCTTC. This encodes CASSGMEGPYGYTF.

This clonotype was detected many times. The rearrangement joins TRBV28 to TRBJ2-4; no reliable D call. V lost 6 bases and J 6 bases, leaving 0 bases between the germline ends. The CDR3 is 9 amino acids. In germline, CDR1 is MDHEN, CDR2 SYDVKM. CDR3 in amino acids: CASRNIQYF. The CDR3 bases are TGTGCCAGCAGAAACATTCAGTACTTC.

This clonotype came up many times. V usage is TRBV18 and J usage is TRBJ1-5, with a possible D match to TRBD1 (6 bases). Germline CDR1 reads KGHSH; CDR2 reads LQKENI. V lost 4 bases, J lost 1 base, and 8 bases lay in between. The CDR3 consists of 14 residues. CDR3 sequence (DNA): TGTGCCAGCTCACTAGGGGGGAGCAATCAGCCCCAGCATTTT. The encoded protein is CASSLGGSNQPQHF.

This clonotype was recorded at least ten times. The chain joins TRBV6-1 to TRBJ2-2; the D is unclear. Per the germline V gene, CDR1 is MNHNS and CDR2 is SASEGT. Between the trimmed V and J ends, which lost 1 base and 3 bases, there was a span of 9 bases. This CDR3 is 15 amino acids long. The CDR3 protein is CASSEGTAHTGELFF. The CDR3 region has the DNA TGTGCCAGCAGTGAAGGGACGGCCCACACCGGGGAGCTGTTTTTT.

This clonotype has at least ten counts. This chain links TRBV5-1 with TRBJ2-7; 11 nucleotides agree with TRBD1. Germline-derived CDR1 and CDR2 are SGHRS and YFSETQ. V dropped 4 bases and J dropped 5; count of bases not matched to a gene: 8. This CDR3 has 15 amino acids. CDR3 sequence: CASSRTPGQGDEQYF. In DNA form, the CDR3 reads TGCGCCAGCAGCCGGACTCCGGGACAGGGGGACGAGCAGTACTTC.

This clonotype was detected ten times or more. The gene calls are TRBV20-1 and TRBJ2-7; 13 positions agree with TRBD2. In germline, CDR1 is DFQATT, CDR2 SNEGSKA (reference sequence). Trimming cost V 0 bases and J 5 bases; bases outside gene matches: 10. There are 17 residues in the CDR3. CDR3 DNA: TGCAGTGCTAGAGATGAATTCGGGACTAGCGGGGCACACGAGCAGTACTTC. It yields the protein CSARDEFGTSGAHEQYF.

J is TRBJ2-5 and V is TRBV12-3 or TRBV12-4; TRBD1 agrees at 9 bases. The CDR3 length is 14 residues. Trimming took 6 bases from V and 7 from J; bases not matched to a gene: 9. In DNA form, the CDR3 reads TGTGCCAGCAGAGTACAGGGGGCCGGAGGGACCCAGTACTTC. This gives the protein CASRVQGAGGTQYF.

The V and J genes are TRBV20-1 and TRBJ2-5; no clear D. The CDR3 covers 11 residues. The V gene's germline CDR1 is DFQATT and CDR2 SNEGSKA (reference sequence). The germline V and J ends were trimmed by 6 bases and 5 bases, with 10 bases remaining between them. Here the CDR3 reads CSAQWAETQYF. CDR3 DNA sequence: TGCAGTGCGCAATGGGCGGAGACCCAGTACTTC.

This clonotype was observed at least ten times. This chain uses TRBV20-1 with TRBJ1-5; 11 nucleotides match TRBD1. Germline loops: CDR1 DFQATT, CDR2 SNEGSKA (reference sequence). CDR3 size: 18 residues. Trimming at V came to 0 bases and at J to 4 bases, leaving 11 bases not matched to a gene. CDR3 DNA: TGCAGTGCTAGAGATTATGTGGGGACAGGGGGTTCAAATCAGCCCCAGCATTTT. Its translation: CSARDYVGTGGSNQPQHF.

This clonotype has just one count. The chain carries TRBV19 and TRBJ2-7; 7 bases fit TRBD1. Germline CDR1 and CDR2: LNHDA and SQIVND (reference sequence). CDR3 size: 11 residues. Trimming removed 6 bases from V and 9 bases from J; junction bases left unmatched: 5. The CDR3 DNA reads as TGTGCCAGTAGAGAGGGGGCATGGCAGTACTTC. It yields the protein CASREGAWQYF.

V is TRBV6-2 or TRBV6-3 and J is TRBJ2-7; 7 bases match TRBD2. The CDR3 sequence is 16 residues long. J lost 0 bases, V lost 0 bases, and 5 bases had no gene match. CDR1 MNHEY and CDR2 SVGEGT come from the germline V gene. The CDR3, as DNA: TGTGCCAGCAGTTACTCGGTCGGCGGGAGCTCCTACGAGCAGTACTTC. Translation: CASSYSVGGSSYEQYF.

CDR3 sequence: CSASTVLYQETQYF. The CDR3 DNA follows: TGCAGTGCCTCAACGGTTTTATACCAAGAGACCCAGTACTTC. The chain uses TRBV20-1 and TRBJ2-5, with D unresolved. Germline CDR1 DFQATT, CDR2 SNEGSKA (reference sequence). Trimming took off 6 bases at V and 0 bases at J, with 14 bases between the two ends. The CDR3 sequence is 14 residues long.

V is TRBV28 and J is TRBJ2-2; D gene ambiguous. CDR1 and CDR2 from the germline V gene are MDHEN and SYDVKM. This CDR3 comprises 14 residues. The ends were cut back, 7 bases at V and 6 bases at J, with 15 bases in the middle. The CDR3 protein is CASIFQTDSGELFF. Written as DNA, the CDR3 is TGTGCCAGCATATTCCAGACCGACTCCGGGGAGCTGTTTTTT.

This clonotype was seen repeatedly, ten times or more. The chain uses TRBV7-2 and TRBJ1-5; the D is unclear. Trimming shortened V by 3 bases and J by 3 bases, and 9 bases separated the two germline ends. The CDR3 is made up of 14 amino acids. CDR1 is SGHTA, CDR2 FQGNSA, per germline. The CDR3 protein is CASSLVEVNQPQHF. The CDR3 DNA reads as TGTGCCAGCAGCTTGGTGGAGGTCAATCAGCCCCAGCATTTT.

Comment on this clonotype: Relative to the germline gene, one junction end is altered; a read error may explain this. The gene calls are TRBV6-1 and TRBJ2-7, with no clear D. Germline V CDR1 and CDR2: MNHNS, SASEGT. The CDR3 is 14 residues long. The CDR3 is CASSELGSQDAGLF. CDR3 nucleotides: TGTGCCAGCAGTGAGTTGGGCAGTCAGGACGCTGGCCTCTTC.

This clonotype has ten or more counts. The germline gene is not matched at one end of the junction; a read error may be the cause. CDR3 bases: TGTGCCAGCAGTCTAGGGGCCGTCGAGCAGCACTTC. It specifies CASSLGAVEQHF. The chain recombines TRBV28 with TRBJ2-7, with a possible D match to TRBD1 (5 bases). Germline V gene data show CDR1 as MDHEN and CDR2 as SYDVKM. This CDR3 spans 12 amino acids.

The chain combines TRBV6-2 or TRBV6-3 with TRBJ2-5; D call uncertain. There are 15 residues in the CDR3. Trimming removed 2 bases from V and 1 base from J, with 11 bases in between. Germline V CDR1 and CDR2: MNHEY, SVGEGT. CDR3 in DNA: TGTGCCAGCAGTTACGCGCAGGACCTCCAAGAGACCCAGTACTTC. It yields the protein CASSYAQDLQETQYF.

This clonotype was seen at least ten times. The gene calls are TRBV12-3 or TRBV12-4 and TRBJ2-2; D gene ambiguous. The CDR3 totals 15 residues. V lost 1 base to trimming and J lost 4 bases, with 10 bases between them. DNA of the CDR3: TGTGCCAGCAGTTTAGATATTGGCGGCACCGGGGAGCTGTTTTTT. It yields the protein CASSLDIGGTGELFF.

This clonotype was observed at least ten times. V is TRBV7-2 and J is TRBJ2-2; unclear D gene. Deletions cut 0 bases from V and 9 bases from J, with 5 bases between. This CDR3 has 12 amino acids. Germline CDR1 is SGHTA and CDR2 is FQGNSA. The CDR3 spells CASSLARRELFF. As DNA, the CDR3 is TGTGCCAGCAGCTTAGCTAGACGGGAGCTGTTTTTT.

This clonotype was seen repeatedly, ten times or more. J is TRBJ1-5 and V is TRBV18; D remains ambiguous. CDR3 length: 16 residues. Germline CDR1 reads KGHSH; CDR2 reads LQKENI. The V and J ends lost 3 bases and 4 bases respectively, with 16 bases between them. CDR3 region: CASSPETEMGNQPQHF. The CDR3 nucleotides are TGTGCCAGCTCACCGGAAACAGAGATGGGGAATCAGCCCCAGCATTTT.

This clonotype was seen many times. The CDR3 loop is CASSTTNYGYTF. The CDR3 DNA sequence: TGTGCCAGCAGTACAACTAACTATGGCTACACCTTC. This rearrangement joins TRBV12-3 or TRBV12-4 to TRBJ1-2; D not resolved. V dropped 5 bases and J dropped 0 bases, with 4 bases sitting between them. The CDR3 covers 12 residues.

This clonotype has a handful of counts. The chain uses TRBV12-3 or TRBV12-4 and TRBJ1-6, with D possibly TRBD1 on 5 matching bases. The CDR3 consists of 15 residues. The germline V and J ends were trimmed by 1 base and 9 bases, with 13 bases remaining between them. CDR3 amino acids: CASSLEAGSGSPLHF. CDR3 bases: TGTGCCAGCAGTTTAGAGGCAGGGAGCGGTTCACCCCTCCACTTT.